This paragraph covers one TCR beta chain sequence. Its antigen is unknown. The DNA is omitted, as the CDR3 cannot be located on it reliably, and the CDR3 follows TCRdb's listing. The length of the CDR3 is 20 amino acids, counting both ends. The data are from a study of cytomegalovirus exposure and HLA in healthy donors. Study outcomes and limitations: Across donors, sequencing depth was assumed by presence/absence analyses to be roughly uniform.

Both 60 Vbeta primers and 13 Jbeta primers went into the PCR. Data came from immunoSEQ multiplex PCR; TCRdb stores just in-frame clones and leaves some out. The data show approximately 94,000 clones, approximately 80% seen once. The J gene is TRBJ2-5, the V gene TRBV12-2; no DNA check was done on the table's D call, TRBD1. TRBV12-2 is designated a pseudogene. Sample: PBMCs. This clonotype was obtained from a man aged 30 to 39 in good health and CMV-seropositive. This chain's CDR3 is CASRLVYWGQGARGGETQYF.